The rows below give T cell receptor beta chains drawn from one sample of a study of blood T cell repertoires in COVID-19. Generated by immunoSEQ multiplex PCR, the TCRdb table keeps only in-frame clones and is missing some. The table includes roughly 180,000 clones, approximately 80% detected once. Sequencing used PBMCs or T cells enriched from blood (not recorded which). Receptor source: a man between 60 and 75 years old who had been exposed to COVID-19. CDR3s include the opening cysteine and the closing phenylalanine or tryptophan. A D gene is named only where the DNA matches it firmly. Clone size is stated in some rows and not others, as once, few, many or a class when expanded.

clone_size	v_call	d_call	j_call	cdr3_aa	cdr3_nt
NA	TRBV2	TRBD1	TRBJ1-2	CASSGDSPLYGYTF	TGTGCCAGCAGTGGGGACAGCCCTCTCTATGGCTACACCTTC
once	TRBV6-4	TRBD1	TRBJ1-2	CASSGTGGAGYTF	TGTGCCAGCAGTGGGACAGGGGGTGCGGGCTACACCTTC
NA	TRBV6-5	TRBD1	TRBJ1-2	CASSRGPGGYTF	TGTGCCAGCAGCAGGGGGCCTGGTGGCTACACCTTC
few	TRBV4-1	TRBD2	TRBJ2-7	CASSHEGGSGEQYF	TGCGCCAGCAGCCATGAGGGCGGGAGTGGCGAGCAGTACTTC
few	TRBV29-1	TRBD1	TRBJ1-5	CSVAGQDNQPQHF	TGCAGCGTCGCTGGACAGGACAATCAGCCCCAGCATTTT
NA	TRBV5-1	NA	TRBJ1-4	CASSLAGNEKLFF	TGCGCCAGCAGCTTGGCCGGGAATGAAAAACTGTTTTTT
few	TRBV7-9	NA	TRBJ2-7	CASSLAGGSYEQYF	TGTGCCAGCAGCTTAGCGGGAGGATCCTACGAGCAGTACTTC
NA	TRBV6-5	NA	TRBJ1-3	CASTSDFYSGNTIYF	TGTGCCAGCACCTCGGACTTTTACTCTGGAAACACCATATATTTT
NA	TRBV7-3	TRBD2	TRBJ2-1	CASSPLSEGGLHEQFF	TGTGCCAGCAGCCCGCTTAGTGAGGGAGGGCTCCATGAGCAGTTCTTC
once	TRBV20-1	TRBD1	TRBJ2-4	CSASPGTGGLNIQYF	TGCAGTGCTAGTCCCGGGACAGGGGGCTTGAACATTCAGTACTTC
NA	TRBV7-2	TRBD1	TRBJ1-6	CASSSGQGNNSPLHF	TGTGCCAGCAGCTCCGGACAGGGGAATAATTCACCCCTCCACTTT
NA	TRBV5-1	TRBD1	TRBJ1-4	CASSLLGTGGTMNEKLFF	TGCGCCAGCAGCTTATTGGGGACAGGGGGAACGATGAATGAAAAACTGTTTTTT
few	TRBV7-2	TRBD1	TRBJ1-2	CASSSQGKYGYTF	TGTGCCAGCAGCTCACAGGGGAAGTATGGCTACACCTTC
NA	TRBV29-1	TRBD1	TRBJ1-1	CSVTQNRGLNTEAFF	TGCAGCGTTACCCAAAACAGGGGGCTGAACACTGAAGCTTTCTTT
NA	TRBV7-8	NA	TRBJ2-7	CASSSGIQGSPYF	TGTGCCAGCAGCTCCGGAATCCAGGGAAGCCCGTACTTC
NA	TRBV24-1	NA	TRBJ1-1	CATSENGKIFMNTEAFF	TGTGCCACCAGTGAAAACGGGAAGATTTTTATGAACACTGAAGCTTTCTTT
once	TRBV5-1	TRBD1	TRBJ2-3	CASSLARTGPPGDTQYF	TGCGCCAGCAGCTTGGCCCGGACAGGTCCCCCAGGGGATACGCAGTATTTT
NA	TRBV30	NA	TRBJ1-3	CAWSHPDNSGNTIYF	TGTGCCTGGAGTCACCCGGACAACTCTGGAAACACCATATATTTT
NA	TRBV7-3	TRBD2	TRBJ2-3	CASSLGAGGPDTQYF	TGTGCCAGCAGCTTAGGAGCGGGAGGGCCGGATACGCAGTATTTT
NA	TRBV3-1/TRBV3-2	TRBD1	TRBJ2-7	CASSRGTGGEGEQYF	TGTGCCAGCAGCCGCGGGACAGGGGGCGAGGGCGAGCAGTACTTC
NA	TRBV6-5	NA	TRBJ1-6	CASSYRNRAHNSPLHF	TGTGCCAGCAGTTACCGCAACAGGGCCCACAATTCACCCCTCCACTTT
few	TRBV5-8	TRBD2	TRBJ2-1	CASSLGTSGSIEQFF	TGTGCCAGCAGCTTGGGGACTAGCGGGAGCATTGAGCAGTTCTTC
NA	TRBV4-1	NA	TRBJ2-5	CASSQSQYQETQYF	TGCGCCAGCAGCCAAAGCCAATACCAAGAGACCCAGTACTTC
NA	TRBV11-2	NA	TRBJ1-6	CASSRDSPLHF	TGTGCCAGCAGCCGGGATTCACCCCTCCACTTT
NA	TRBV11-2	TRBD2	TRBJ2-2	CASSFETSDGELFF	TGTGCCAGCAGCTTCGAGACTAGCGACGGGGAGCTGTTTTTT
NA	TRBV3-1/TRBV3-2	TRBD2	TRBJ2-1	CASSQGGLAGGLGEQFF	TGTGCCAGCAGCCAAGGGGGACTAGCGGGAGGACTAGGTGAGCAGTTCTTC
many	TRBV4-1	NA	TRBJ2-7	CASSQGGGSRSYEQYF	TGCGCCAGCAGCCAGGGAGGAGGGTCCCGCTCCTACGAGCAGTACTTC
NA	TRBV10-3	TRBD1	TRBJ1-1	CAISAGTGGVIPEAFF	TGTGCCATCAGTGCCGGGACAGGGGGCGTAATCCCTGAAGCTTTCTTT
NA	TRBV27	TRBD1	TRBJ2-7	CASQLQGAYEQYF	TGTGCCAGCCAATTACAGGGGGCTTACGAGCAGTACTTC
few	TRBV30	TRBD1	TRBJ1-1	CAWSVTGGTEAFF	TGTGCCTGGAGTGTCACAGGGGGCACTGAAGCTTTCTTT
NA	TRBV11-2	TRBD2	TRBJ2-1	CASSLVQWGGRRNNEQFF	TGTGCCAGCAGCTTAGTTCAATGGGGCGGGAGACGTAACAATGAGCAGTTCTTC
NA	TRBV10-3	NA	TRBJ1-5	CAISDPGNGQPQHF	TGTGCCATCAGTGATCCGGGGAACGGTCAGCCCCAGCATTTT
NA	TRBV5-4	NA	TRBJ2-1	CASNQWGGTYNEQFF	TGTGCCAGCAACCAGTGGGGGGGCACCTACAATGAGCAGTTCTTC
NA	TRBV29-1	NA	TRBJ1-1	CSVGQGANTEAFF	TGCAGCGTTGGCCAAGGGGCGAACACTGAAGCTTTCTTT
NA	TRBV24-1	NA	TRBJ1-5	CATSAAGLQPQHF	TGTGCCACCAGTGCCGCCGGGTTGCAGCCCCAGCATTTT